A single sample gave rise to the 9 T cell receptor beta chains below, sequenced in a study of blood T cells in healthy people across ages. A second PCR, run for roughly 7 to 11 cycles, used a sample-barcoded 5' primer plus a J-beta primer mix. Each CDR3 protein is one row after TCRdb ran MiXCR on the 5' RACE reads. Among over a million distinct CDR3 sequences listed, under 45% were seen once. The sequencing input was blood. The receptors were sampled from a woman aged 60-75 years in good health.

This clonotype occurred a few times. The chain has TRBV9 and TRBJ2-5; no clear D gene. The J call may be in error: the DNA end matches TRBJ2-7 better. CDR3 length: 14 residues. CDR1 and CDR2 from the germline V gene are SGDLS and YYNGEE. The CDR3 nucleotides read TGTGCCAGCAGCGTAGACGTCACCGTCTCCGAGCAGTACTTC. Its translation: CASSVDVTVSEQYF.

This chain uses TRBV28 with TRBJ2-5; D perhaps matches TRBD2 (6 bases). The germline V gene encodes CDR1 MDHEN and CDR2 SYDVKM. This CDR3 is 13 amino acids long. The ends were cut back, 6 bases at V and 3 bases at J, with 11 bases in the middle. CDR3 nucleotide sequence: TGTGCCAGCAGCTGGGGACTGAAAGAGACCCAGTACTTC. This sequence encodes CASSWGLKETQYF.

The table lists this clonotype with a few counts. The V and J genes are TRBV29-1 and TRBJ2-7; 8 nucleotides agree with TRBD1. CDR3 length: 11 amino acids. Germline V gives CDR1 SQVTM, CDR2 ANQGSEA. V lost 6 bases to trimming and J lost 6 bases; unmatched junction nucleotides: 4. CDR3 loop: CSVRTGPEQYF. Written as DNA, the CDR3 is TGCAGCGTGAGGACAGGGCCCGAGCAGTACTTC.

Comment on this clonotype: The junction differs from germline at one of its ends, possibly a read error. The V and J genes are TRBV12-3 or TRBV12-4 and TRBJ2-6; tentatively, D is TRBD1 (6 bases). This CDR3 spans 17 amino acids. CDR3 residues: CASSPLTGTSGADVLTF. CDR3 sequence (DNA): TGTGCCAGCAGTCCCTTGACAGGTACCTCTGGGGCCGACGTCCTGACTTTC.

CDR3 sequence reads: CASSYSGFRTGDDEQYF. In DNA form, the CDR3 reads TGTGCCAGCAGTTATTCAGGTTTTCGGACAGGCGATGACGAGCAGTACTTC. This chain joins TRBV6-9 and TRBJ2-7; 7 nucleotides match TRBD1. Unmatched junction bases numbered 13, after V lost 0 bases and J lost 5 bases. Per germline, CDR1 MNHGY and CDR2 SVAAGI. The CDR3 has 17 amino acids.

The chain joins TRBV5-1 to TRBJ2-3; TRBD2 matches 13 bases. The V gene's germline CDR1 is SGHRS and CDR2 YFSETQ. V shed 4 bases and J 5 bases; nucleotides not matched to a gene: 4. The CDR3 length is 15 residues. CDR3 sequence (DNA): TGCGCCAGCAGCGTCGGGACTAGCGGGAAAGATACGCAGTATTTT. Protein product: CASSVGTSGKDTQYF.

The genes are TRBV7-9 and TRBJ2-7; D may be TRBD1 (6 bases). Trimming pared 5 bases from V and 0 bases from J, leaving 17 bases between. This CDR3 contains 16 residues. Germline V gene data show CDR1 as SEHNR and CDR2 as FQNEAQ (reference sequence). The CDR3 DNA follows: TGTGCCAGCAGCCTGGACCCAGACAGGACCTCCTACGAGCAGTACTTC. The encoded protein is CASSLDPDRTSYEQYF.

This clonotype was seen many times. This chain joins TRBV10-2 and TRBJ2-4, with D uncertain. The V end was cut by 5 bases, the J end by 4 bases, with 9 bases between. Per the germline V gene, CDR1 is WSHSY and CDR2 is SAAADI. The CDR3 consists of 13 residues. As DNA, the CDR3 is TGCGCCAGCAGTACTGACTTAAAAAACATTCAGTACTTC. Its protein product is CASSTDLKNIQYF.

V gene TRBV3-1 combines with J gene TRBJ2-5; D tentatively reads TRBD1 or TRBD2 (5 bases each). The ends were cut back, 5 bases at V and 13 bases at J, with 20 bases in the middle. The germline V gene encodes CDR1 LGHDT and CDR2 YNNKEL (reference sequence). The CDR3 spans 13 residues. Written as DNA, the CDR3 is TGTGCCAGCAGCGAATTATCCGGGACGGCAACGTACTTC. This gives the protein CASSELSGTATYF.